One T cell receptor (beta chain) is described in this entry. Libraries were prepared by immunoSEQ multiplex PCR; TCRdb keeps only in-frame clonotypes and omits some of them. The repertoire has some 760,000 clones, 70% to 90% of them found once; the top ten carry 0.008% to 0.011%. Germline V gene data show CDR1 as SGHNT and CDR2 as YYREEE (reference sequence). The ends were cut back, 2 bases at V and 6 bases at J, with 2 bases in the middle. The CDR3 runs 11 residues. This sample is drawn from a study of shared T cell receptors in the human thymus. The same sample was also used in a study of human thymus T cells. From that study: Each of the donors was a healthy Finnish infant who was undergoing open corrective cardiac surgery for congenital heart defects. During corrective heart surgery, resections were taken, and the thymus tissue came from them. Thymic and blood repertoires appeared to carry a bias in their V and J gene usage. Unrelated individuals were reported by related research to share highly overlapping thymic repertoires.

The receptor was isolated from a girl less than two years old with a congenital heart defect. The chain couples TRBV5-4 to TRBJ2-2, with no clear D. Sequencing was carried out using thymocytes. The chain's CDR3 is CASSFSGELFF. DNA of the CDR3: TGTGCCAGCAGCTTCTCCGGGGAGCTGTTTTTT.